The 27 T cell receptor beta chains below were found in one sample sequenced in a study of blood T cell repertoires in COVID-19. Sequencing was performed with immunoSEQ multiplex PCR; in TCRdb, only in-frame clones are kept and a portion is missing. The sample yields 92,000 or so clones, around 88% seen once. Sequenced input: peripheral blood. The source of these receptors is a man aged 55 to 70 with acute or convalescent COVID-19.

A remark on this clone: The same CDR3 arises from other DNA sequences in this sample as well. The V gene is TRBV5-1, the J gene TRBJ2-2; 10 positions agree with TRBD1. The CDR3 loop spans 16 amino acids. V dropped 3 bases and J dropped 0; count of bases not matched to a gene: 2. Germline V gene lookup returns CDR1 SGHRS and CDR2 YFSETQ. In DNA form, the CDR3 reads TGCGCCAGCAGCTCGGGACAGGGGACGAACACCGGGGAGCTGTTTTTT. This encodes CASSSGQGTNTGELFF.

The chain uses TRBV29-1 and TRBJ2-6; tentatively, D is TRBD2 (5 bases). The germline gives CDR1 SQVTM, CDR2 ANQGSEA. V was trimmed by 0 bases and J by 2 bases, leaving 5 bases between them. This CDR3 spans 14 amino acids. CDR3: CSVEERAGANVLTF. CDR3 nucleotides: TGCAGCGTTGAAGAGCGGGCTGGGGCCAACGTCCTGACTTTC.

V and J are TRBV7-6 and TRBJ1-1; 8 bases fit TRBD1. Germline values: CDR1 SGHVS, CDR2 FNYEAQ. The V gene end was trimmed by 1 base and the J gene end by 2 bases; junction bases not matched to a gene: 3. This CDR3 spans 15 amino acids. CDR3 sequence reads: CASSLDDRGNTEAFF. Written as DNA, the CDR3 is TGTGCCAGCAGCTTAGACGACAGGGGAAACACTGAAGCTTTCTTT.

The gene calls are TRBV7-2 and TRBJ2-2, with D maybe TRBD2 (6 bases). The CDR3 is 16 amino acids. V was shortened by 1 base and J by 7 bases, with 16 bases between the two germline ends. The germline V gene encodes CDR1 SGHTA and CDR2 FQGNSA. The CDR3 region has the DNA TGTGCCAGCAGCTTAGGAGGGACTGTAGTGATCGGGGAGCTGTTTTTT. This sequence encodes CASSLGGTVVIGELFF.

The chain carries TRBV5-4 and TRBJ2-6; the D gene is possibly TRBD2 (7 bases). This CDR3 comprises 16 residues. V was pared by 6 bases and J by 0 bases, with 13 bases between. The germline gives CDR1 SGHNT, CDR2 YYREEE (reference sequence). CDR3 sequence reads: CASIGGGNSGANVLTF. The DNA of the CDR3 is TGTGCCAGCATTGGGGGGGGCAACTCTGGGGCCAACGTCCTGACTTTC.

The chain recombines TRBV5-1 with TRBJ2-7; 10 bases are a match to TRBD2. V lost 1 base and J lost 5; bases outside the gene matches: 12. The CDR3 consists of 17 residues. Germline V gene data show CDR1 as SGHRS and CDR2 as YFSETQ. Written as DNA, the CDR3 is TGCGCCAGCAGCTTGCTTCCAGCGGGAGGGCCTGGCGACGAGCAGTACTTC. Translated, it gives CASSLLPAGGPGDEQYF.

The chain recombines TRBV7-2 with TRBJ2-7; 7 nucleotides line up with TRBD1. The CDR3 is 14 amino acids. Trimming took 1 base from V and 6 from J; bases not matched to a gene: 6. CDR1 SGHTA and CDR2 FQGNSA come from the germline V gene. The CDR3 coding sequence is TGTGCCAGCAGCTTAGGAGGACAGGTTGTCGAGCAGTACTTC. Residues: CASSLGGQVVEQYF.

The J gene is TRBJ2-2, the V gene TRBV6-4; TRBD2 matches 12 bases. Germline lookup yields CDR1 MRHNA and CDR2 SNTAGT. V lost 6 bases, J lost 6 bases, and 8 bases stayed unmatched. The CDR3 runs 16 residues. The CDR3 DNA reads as TGTGCCAGCAGACACACTAGCGGGAGGAATCCCGGGGAGCTGTTTTTT. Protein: CASRHTSGRNPGELFF.

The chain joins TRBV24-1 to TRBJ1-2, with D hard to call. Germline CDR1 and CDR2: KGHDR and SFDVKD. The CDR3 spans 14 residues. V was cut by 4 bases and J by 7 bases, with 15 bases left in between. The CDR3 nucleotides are TGTGCCACCAGTGACATCGGGCGGGAGAGTGGCTACACCTTC. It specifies CATSDIGRESGYTF.

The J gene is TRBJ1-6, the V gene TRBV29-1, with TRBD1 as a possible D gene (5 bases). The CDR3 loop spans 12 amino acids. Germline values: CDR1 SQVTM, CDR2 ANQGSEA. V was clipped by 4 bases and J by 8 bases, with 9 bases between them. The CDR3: CSVGGGDSPLHF. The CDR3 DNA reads TGCAGCGTTGGGGGGGGAGATTCACCCCTCCACTTT.

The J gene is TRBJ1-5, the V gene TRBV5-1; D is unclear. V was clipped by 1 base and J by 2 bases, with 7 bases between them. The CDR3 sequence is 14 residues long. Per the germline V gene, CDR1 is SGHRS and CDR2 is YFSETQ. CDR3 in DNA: TGCGCCAGCAGCTTGTCTTTCGGCAATCAGCCCCAGCATTTT. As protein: CASSLSFGNQPQHF. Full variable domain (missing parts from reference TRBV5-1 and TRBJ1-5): KAGVTQTPRYLIKTRGQQVTLSCSPISGHRSVSWYQQTPGQGLQFLFEYFSETQRNKGNFPGRFSGRQFSNSRSEMNVSTLELGDSALYLCASSLSFGNQPQHFGDGTRLSIL.

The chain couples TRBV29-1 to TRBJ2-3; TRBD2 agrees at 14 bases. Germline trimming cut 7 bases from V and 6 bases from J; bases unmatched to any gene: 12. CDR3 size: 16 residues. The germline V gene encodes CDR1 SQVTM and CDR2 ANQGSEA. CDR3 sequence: CSAPMTSGGVWDTQYF. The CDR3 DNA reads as TGCAGCGCACCAATGACTAGCGGGGGGGTGTGGGATACGCAGTATTTT.

CDR3 region: CAGGARNYEQYF. As DNA, the CDR3 is TGTGCCGGGGGGGCGCGTAACTACGAGCAGTACTTC. The rearrangement joins TRBV6-5 to TRBJ2-7; the D gene is possibly TRBD2 (7 bases). CDR1 and CDR2 from the germline V gene are MNHEY and SVGAGI. The CDR3 runs 12 residues. V was pared by 11 bases and J by 3 bases, with 14 bases between.

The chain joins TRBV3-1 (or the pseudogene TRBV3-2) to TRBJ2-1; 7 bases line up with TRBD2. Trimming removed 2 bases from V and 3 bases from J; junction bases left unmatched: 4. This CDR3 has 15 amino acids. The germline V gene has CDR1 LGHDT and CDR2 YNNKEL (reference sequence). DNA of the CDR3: TGTGCCAGCAGCCAAATGAGCGGGGTCTACAATGAGCAGTTCTTC. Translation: CASSQMSGVYNEQFF.

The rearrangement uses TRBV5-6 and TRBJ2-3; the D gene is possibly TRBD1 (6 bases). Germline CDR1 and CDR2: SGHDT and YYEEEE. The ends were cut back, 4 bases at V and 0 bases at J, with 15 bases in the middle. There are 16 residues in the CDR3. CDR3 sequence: CASSDSRTASTDTQYF. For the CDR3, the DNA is TGTGCCAGCAGCGATTCTCGGACAGCTAGCACAGATACGCAGTATTTT.

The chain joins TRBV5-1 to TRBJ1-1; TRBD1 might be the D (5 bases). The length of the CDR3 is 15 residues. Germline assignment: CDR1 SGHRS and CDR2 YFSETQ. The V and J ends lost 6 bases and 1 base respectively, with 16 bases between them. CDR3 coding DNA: TGCGCCAGCACCTCGACGGGACTTACGAACACTGAAGCTTTCTTT. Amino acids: CASTSTGLTNTEAFF.

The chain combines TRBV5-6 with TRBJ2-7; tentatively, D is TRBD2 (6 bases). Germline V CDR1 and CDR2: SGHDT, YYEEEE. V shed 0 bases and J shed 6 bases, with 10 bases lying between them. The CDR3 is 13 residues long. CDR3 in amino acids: CASSLGTMGEQYF. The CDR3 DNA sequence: TGTGCCAGCAGCTTGGGGACTATGGGCGAGCAGTACTTC.

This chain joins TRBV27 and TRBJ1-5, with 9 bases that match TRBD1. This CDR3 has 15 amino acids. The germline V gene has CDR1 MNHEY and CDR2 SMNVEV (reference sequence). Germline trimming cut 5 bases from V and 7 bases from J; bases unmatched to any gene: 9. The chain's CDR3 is CASSTGTGTVQPQHF. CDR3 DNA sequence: TGTGCCAGCAGTACCGGGACAGGGACGGTCCAGCCCCAGCATTTT.

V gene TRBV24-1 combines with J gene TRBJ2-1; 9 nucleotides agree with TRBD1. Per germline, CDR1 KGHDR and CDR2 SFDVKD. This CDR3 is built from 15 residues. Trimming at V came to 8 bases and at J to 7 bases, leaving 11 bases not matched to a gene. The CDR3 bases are TGTGCCACCACTCCGGGACAGGGAATTCCGAATGAGCAGTTCTTC. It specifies CATTPGQGIPNEQFF.

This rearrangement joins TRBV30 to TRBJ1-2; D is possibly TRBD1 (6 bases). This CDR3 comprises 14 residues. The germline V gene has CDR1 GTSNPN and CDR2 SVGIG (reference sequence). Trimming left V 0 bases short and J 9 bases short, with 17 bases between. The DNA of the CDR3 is TGTGCCTGGAGTGTACTAGGAAGGGACATCAGCTACACCTTC. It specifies CAWSVLGRDISYTF.

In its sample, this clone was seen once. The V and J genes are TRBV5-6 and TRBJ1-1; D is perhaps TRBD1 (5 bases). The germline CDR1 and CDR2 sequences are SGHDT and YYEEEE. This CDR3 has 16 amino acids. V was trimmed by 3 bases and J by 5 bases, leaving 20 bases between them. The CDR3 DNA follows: TGTGCCAGCAGCTGGGGAAGTGACAGCTGGAATACTGAAGCTTTCTTT. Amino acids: CASSWGSDSWNTEAFF.

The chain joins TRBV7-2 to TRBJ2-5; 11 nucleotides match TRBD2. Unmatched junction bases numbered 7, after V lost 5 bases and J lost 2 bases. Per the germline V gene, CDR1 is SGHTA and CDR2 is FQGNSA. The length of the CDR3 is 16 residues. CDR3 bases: TGTGCCAGCAGCATTACTAGCGGGAGTAAGCAAGAGACCCAGTACTTC. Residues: CASSITSGSKQETQYF. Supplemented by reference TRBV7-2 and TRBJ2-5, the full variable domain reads GAGVSQSPSNKVTEKGKDVELRCDPISGHTALYWYRQSLGQGLEFLIYFQGNSAPDKSGLPSDRFSAERTGGSVSTLTIQRTQQEDSAVYLCASSITSGSKQETQYFGPGTRLLVL.

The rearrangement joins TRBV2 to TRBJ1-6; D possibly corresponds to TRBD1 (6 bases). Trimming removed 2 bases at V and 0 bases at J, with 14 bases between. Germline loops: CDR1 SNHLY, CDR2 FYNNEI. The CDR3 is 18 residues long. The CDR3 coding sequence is TGTGCCAGCAGTGAACAGCAGGGGCGAAGCTCCTATAATTCACCCCTCCACTTT. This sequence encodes CASSEQQGRSSYNSPLHF.

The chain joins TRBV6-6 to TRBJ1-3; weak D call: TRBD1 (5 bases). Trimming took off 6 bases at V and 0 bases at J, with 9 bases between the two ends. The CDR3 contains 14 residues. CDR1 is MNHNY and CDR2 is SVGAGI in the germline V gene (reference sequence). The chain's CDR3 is CASSGTNSGNTIYF. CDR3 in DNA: TGTGCCAGCAGCGGGACTAACTCTGGAAACACCATATATTTT.

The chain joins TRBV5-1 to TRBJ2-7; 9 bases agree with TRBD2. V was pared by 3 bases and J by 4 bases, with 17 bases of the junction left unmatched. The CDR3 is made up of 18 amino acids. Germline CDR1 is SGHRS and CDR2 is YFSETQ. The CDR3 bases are TGCGCCAGCAGCTCCTCCCGGCTGCTAGCGGGGAGGGGTTACGAGCAGTACTTC. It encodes CASSSSRLLAGRGYEQYF.

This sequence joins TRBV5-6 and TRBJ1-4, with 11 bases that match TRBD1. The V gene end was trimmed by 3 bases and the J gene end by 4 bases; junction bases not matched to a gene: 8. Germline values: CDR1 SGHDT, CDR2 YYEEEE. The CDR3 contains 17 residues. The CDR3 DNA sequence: TGTGCCAGCAGCTCTTTAAGGACAGGGGGCGGTAATGAAAAACTGTTTTTT. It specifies CASSSLRTGGGNEKLFF.

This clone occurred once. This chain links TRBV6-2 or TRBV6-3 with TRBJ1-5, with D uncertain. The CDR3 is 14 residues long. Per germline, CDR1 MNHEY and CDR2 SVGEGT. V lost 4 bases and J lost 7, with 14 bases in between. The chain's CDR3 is CASSSLLIGQPQHF. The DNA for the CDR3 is TGTGCCAGCAGTTCACTACTAATTGGGCAGCCCCAGCATTTT.